This entry concerns a single T cell receptor (beta chain). The sample originates from a study of blood T cells in healthy people across ages. Alongside a J-beta primer mix, a sample-barcoded 5' primer served in a second PCR lasting roughly 7 to 11 cycles. Via MiXCR, TCRdb re-called the 5' RACE reads, giving one row per CDR3 protein. The sample carries 580,000 or so distinct CDR3 sequences, 40% to 50% recorded once. Trimming took 2 bases from V and 14 from J; bases not matched to a gene: 6. Germline values: CDR1 SEHNR, CDR2 FQNEAQ (reference sequence). The CDR3 runs 12 residues. The chain is built from TRBV7-9 and TRBJ2-4, with 7 bases identical to TRBD1. What was sequenced was blood. The receptor's source is an older man in good health. The CDR3, as DNA: TGTGCCAGCAGCTTACCGATGACAGGGAAGTACTTC. Translated, it gives CASSLPMTGKYF.